A single sample gave rise to the 16 T cell receptor beta chains below, sequenced in a study of regulatory T cells in long-lasting Graves disease (dated by TCRdb to the early 2020s). Sample time point, as interpreted from the label and publication: newly diagnosed GD, antithyroid drugs for less than 3 months. For both TCR sequencing and RNA sequencing, RNA was extracted from PBMCs in TRIzol. Library preparation was by multiplex PCR. Sequenced using an Illumina HiSeq 4000. CDR3 regions were amplified by Arm-PCR with iRepertoire HTBI primers to construct TCR beta libraries. TCRdb handled the public reads itself, with Q25 trimming in fastp and clone calling in MiXCR, and kept productive beta chains. Identical CDR3 proteins give one entry, which carries the most common genes and DNA. This sample gives around 400,000 distinct CDR3 sequences in total; about 14% of them show up just once. About 20% of the sample goes to the ten largest clones.

The input for sequencing was peripheral blood mononuclear cells (PBMCs), taken at new diagnosis, from a patient treated with antithyroid drugs. Receptor source: a female donor with Graves disease.

Ten or more counts support this clonotype. The V call is TRBV9, the J call TRBJ1-1, with TRBD1 matching 7 bases. Germline assignment: CDR1 SGDLS and CDR2 YYNGEE. The CDR3 runs 14 residues. V trimming: 4 bases; J trimming: 3 bases; junction bases outside the gene matches: 6. As DNA, the CDR3 is TGTGCCAGCAGCTCCGGAGACAGGGACACTGAAGCTTTCTTT. Translating gives CASSSGDRDTEAFF.

As regards this clonotype: A far larger clone is one nucleotide away, so this likely arose from a read error. The V and J genes are TRBV27 and TRBJ2-1, with 7 bases identical to TRBD2. The CDR3 runs 14 residues. Germline assignment: CDR1 MNHEY and CDR2 SMNVEV (reference sequence). J lost 13 bases, V lost 1 base, and 10 bases had no gene match. The CDR3 spells CASSLLAGDETQFF. The CDR3 nucleotides read TGTGCCAGCAGTTTATTGGCGGGGGATGAGACCCAGTTCTTC.

This clonotype was counted at least ten times. The chain combines TRBV18 with TRBJ1-1, with TRBD1 matching 9 bases. The V gene end was trimmed by 2 bases and the J gene end by 11 bases; junction bases not matched to a gene: 6. CDR3 size: 13 residues. Germline V gene sequence: CDR1 KGHSH, CDR2 LQKENI. The CDR3 is CASSPGTGSQAFF. The CDR3 DNA follows: TGTGCCAGCTCACCAGGGACAGGGTCTCAGGCTTTCTTT.

This clonotype has just a few counts. The chain uses TRBV12-3 or TRBV12-4 and TRBJ1-4; D might be TRBD1 (5 bases). V gave up 7 bases and J gave up 8 bases, with 17 bases separating them. The CDR3 sequence is 14 residues long. The CDR3: CASNWSGLGEKLFF. DNA of the CDR3: TGTGCCAGCAATTGGTCAGGGCTGGGGGAAAAACTGTTTTTT.

This clonotype was observed many times. This chain connects TRBV4-1 to TRBJ1-4; no firm D call. V lost 3 bases to trimming and J lost 8 bases, with 13 bases between them. The CDR3 length is 14 residues. The germline V gene has CDR1 MGHRA and CDR2 YSYEKL. DNA of the CDR3: TGCGCCAGCAGCCAGTACGGGGTACGGGAAAAACTGTTTTTT. Amino acid sequence: CASSQYGVREKLFF.

This clonotype was seen ten or more times. V usage is TRBV7-9 and J usage is TRBJ2-3, with D hard to call. Trimming took off 4 bases at V and 2 bases at J, with 7 bases between the two ends. Germline V lookup: CDR1 SEHNR, CDR2 FQNEAQ (reference sequence). The CDR3 is 13 residues long. CDR3 sequence: CASSSPFTDTQYF. The CDR3 nucleotides are TGTGCCAGCAGCTCCCCGTTCACAGATACGCAGTATTTT.

In its sample, this clonotype was seen many times. The J gene is TRBJ1-2, the V gene TRBV24-1, with a weak D call TRBD1 (5 bases). The CDR3 consists of 13 residues. Between the trimmed V and J ends, which lost 6 bases and 4 bases, there was a span of 11 bases. CDR1 is KGHDR and CDR2 is SFDVKD in the germline V gene. The CDR3 here is CATSTGRGYGYTF. CDR3 nucleotide sequence: TGTGCCACCAGTACCGGGAGGGGCTATGGCTACACCTTC.

The table lists this clonotype with many counts. The chain uses TRBV6-4 and TRBJ2-1; 9 nucleotides line up with TRBD1. In germline, CDR1 is MRHNA, CDR2 SNTAGT. Trimming removed 6 bases from V and 9 bases from J; junction bases left unmatched: 9. The CDR3 contains 14 residues. The CDR3 bases are TGTGCCAGCAGCCGGGACAGGGAGGTCGGTGAGCAGTTCTTC. It yields the protein CASSRDREVGEQFF.

The chain combines TRBV6-1 with TRBJ1-3; D is undetermined. Trimming took off 6 bases at V and 0 bases at J, with 12 bases between the two ends. The CDR3 is 15 residues long. From germline, CDR1 is MNHNS and CDR2 SASEGT. The CDR3 bases are TGTGCCAGCAGCATTGCTCGGAGCTCTGGAAACACCATATATTTT. This encodes CASSIARSSGNTIYF.

This clonotype was recorded many times. The rearrangement joins TRBV3-1 to TRBJ2-3, with 8 bases aligning to TRBD2. The CDR3 totals 17 residues. The germline gives CDR1 LGHDT, CDR2 YNNKEL (reference sequence). V shed 4 bases, J shed 4 bases, and the junction held 13 bases outside the gene matches. CDR3 nucleotide sequence: TGTGCCAGCAGCCCGTATGGCCTAGCGGGCCCCTCAGATACGCAGTATTTT. Translated, it gives CASSPYGLAGPSDTQYF.

This clonotype was found many times. The rearrangement links TRBV11-2 to TRBJ2-2, with D tentatively TRBD1 (5 bases). The length of the CDR3 is 14 residues. Germline CDR1 and CDR2: SGHAT and FQNNGV. Trimming left V 0 bases short and J 7 bases short, with 9 bases between. CDR3 sequence: CASSLDRENGELFF. CDR3 coding DNA: TGTGCCAGCAGCTTAGACAGGGAAAACGGGGAGCTGTTTTTT.

The sample holds a few counts of this clonotype. V gene TRBV11-2 combines with J gene TRBJ2-6; 16 positions match TRBD2. CDR1 and CDR2 from the germline V gene are SGHAT and FQNNGV. Trimming at V came to 4 bases and at J to 4 bases, leaving 7 bases not matched to a gene. The CDR3 is 19 amino acids. CDR3 DNA: TGTGCCAGCAGCTCGTCGGGACTAGCGGGAGGGTCCGGGGCCAACGTCCTGACTTTC. This sequence encodes CASSSSGLAGGSGANVLTF.

This clonotype was found a few times. The chain carries TRBV5-4 and TRBJ2-3, with D possibly TRBD2 on 6 matching bases. CDR3 length: 15 amino acids. Germline V gene sequence: CDR1 SGHNT, CDR2 YYREEE (reference sequence). Trimming pared 2 bases from V and 0 bases from J, leaving 10 bases between. CDR3 protein: CASSLRRGSTDTQYF. Written as DNA, the CDR3 is TGTGCCAGCAGCTTACGACGGGGGAGCACAGATACGCAGTATTTT.

This clonotype was counted many times. Here the CDR3 DNA reads TGTGCCAGCAGTCCGGTGGGGGGCGCCTATGGCTACACCTTC. Protein: CASSPVGGAYGYTF. The chain is built from TRBV28 and TRBJ1-2; perhaps TRBD1 as D (6 bases). With 5 bases removed from V and 4 bases from J, the gap between germline ends came to 14 bases. The CDR3 sequence is 14 residues long. Per the germline V gene, CDR1 is MDHEN and CDR2 is SYDVKM.

This clonotype has a count of ten or more. The chain couples TRBV28 to TRBJ1-1, with D unclear. The CDR3 has 16 residues. Germline V gene lookup returns CDR1 MDHEN and CDR2 SYDVKM. Trimming pared 4 bases from V and 2 bases from J, leaving 17 bases between. CDR3 DNA sequence: TGTGCCAGCAGTTACAAGTTTGGGCAGCCCAACACTGAAGCTTTCTTT. The encoded protein is CASSYKFGQPNTEAFF.

This clonotype has more than one count but fewer than ten. V usage is TRBV4-3 and J usage is TRBJ2-1, with TRBD2 matching 10 bases. CDR1 and CDR2 (germline): LGHNA, YSLEER. There are 16 residues in the CDR3. The ends lost 2 bases at V and 16 bases at J; junction bases unmatched: 17. CDR3 amino acids: CASSQNPTVVGTSVFF. The CDR3 DNA follows: TGCGCCAGCAGCCAAAACCCCACTGTTGTCGGGACTAGCGTTTTCTTC.